The rows below give T cell receptor beta chains drawn from one sample of a study of blood T cell repertoires in COVID-19. Clones were sequenced by immunoSEQ multiplex PCR, and TCRdb holds only the in-frame ones, with some missing. The sample shows about 180,000 clones, around 73% of them seen only once. The material sequenced was PBMCs or T cells enriched from blood (not recorded which). The source of these receptors is a woman in her fifties or sixties who had recovered from COVID-19. Each CDR3 is given with its conserved first and last residue.

J gene	V gene	CDR3 protein
TRBJ1-5	TRBV19	CASSTTGSYYSNQPQHF
TRBJ1-1	TRBV30	CAWYPDYAEAFF
TRBJ1-4	TRBV19	CASSIGATNEKLFF
TRBJ1-5	TRBV19	CATLPRQGNQPQHF
TRBJ2-1	TRBV19	CASSRRPGAGGSNEQFF
TRBJ2-7	TRBV3-1/TRBV3-2	CASSQRDRGNEQYF
TRBJ2-1	TRBV5-4	CASSLAGSGRANEQFF
TRBJ2-1	TRBV7-9	CASSLSGNYNEQFF
TRBJ1-6	TRBV27	CASSLSAPPGFNSPLHF
TRBJ2-1	TRBV18	CASFPTGSRFESYNEQFF
TRBJ2-7	TRBV5-1	CASSSQGAGPYEQYF
TRBJ2-1	TRBV20-1	CSASGYSGQFF
TRBJ2-2	TRBV5-1	CASSPTGSGVNTGELFF
TRBJ2-4	TRBV18	CASSPRLSGREFGKNIQYF
TRBJ1-2	TRBV28	CASHRGARSYGYTF
TRBJ1-2	TRBV18	CASSPSGQGYGYTF
TRBJ1-5	TRBV19	CASRTGVGNQPQHF
TRBJ2-5	TRBV3-1/TRBV3-2	CASSPLAVQETQYF
TRBJ2-1	TRBV19	CASSVGTSGDEQFF
TRBJ1-1	TRBV28	CASSRGTEAFF
TRBJ2-2	TRBV28	CASSLLGGQGSTGELFF
TRBJ2-3	TRBV6-1	CASSEGGGADTQYF
TRBJ2-4	TRBV5-4	CASSFTLGGTKNIQYF
TRBJ1-2	TRBV28	CASSSPGQGVGGYTF
TRBJ2-3	TRBV7-2	CASSSRQGARTDTQYF